Listed below are T cell receptor beta chains from one sample, sequenced in a study of shared clonotypes between healthy human individuals. Generated by immunoSEQ multiplex PCR, the TCRdb table keeps only in-frame clones and is missing some. Seen here are about 2,200,000 clones, 93% observed once, and the top ten hold approximately 1.7%. The source material was naive CD8+ T cells from PBMCs. All receptors derive from a man between 18 and 29 years old in good health. Some clones in this sample may be carry-over from other donors' samples. Both conserved end residues are part of each CDR3. The D gene is left open where the match is weak. Rows may omit the clone size; those that give it use once, few, many or a size class.

TRBJ2-5,TRBV5-6,.,once,TGTGCCAGCAGCTCCCTCGGGGGTGGTCGGGAAGAGACCCAGTACTTC,CASSSLGGGREETQYF
TRBJ2-3,TRBV9,TRBD2,.,TGTGCCAGCAGCGTAGCGGGAGGAAGCACAGATACGCAGTATTTT,CASSVAGGSTDTQYF
TRBJ1-1,TRBV7-3,TRBD1,.,TGTGCCAGCAGCTCGTTGGGCGGACAGGGGGCCACTGAAGCTTTCTTT,CASSSLGGQGATEAFF
TRBJ2-7,TRBV19,TRBD1,.,TGTGCCAGTAGCGACAGGGGAGTCGACGAGCAGTACTTC,CASSDRGVDEQYF
TRBJ2-5,TRBV11-2,.,.,TGTGCCAGCAGCCAGGGGCATGGGGAGACCCAGTACTTC,CASSQGHGETQYF
TRBJ2-5,TRBV27,.,.,TGTGCCAGCAGTATAGGGGGACAAGAGACCCAGTACTTC,CASSIGGQETQYF
TRBJ2-2,TRBV15,.,.,TGTGCCACCAGCCCATGGGGACTGTACACGAACACCGGGGAGCTGTTTTTT,CATSPWGLYTNTGELFF
TRBJ2-5,TRBV7-2,TRBD2,.,TGTGCCAGCAGCCCTGGACAACCTAGCGGGAGAAATCGAAAGACCCAGTACTTC,CASSPGQPSGRNRKTQYF
TRBJ1-2,TRBV7-6,.,.,TGTGCCAGCAGCTTAGAAGCAGCCGGGGGAAACTATGGCTACACCTTC,CASSLEAAGGNYGYTF
TRBJ1-4,TRBV28,.,.,TGTGCCAGCACAAGGACTTTATTTAATGAAAAACTGTTTTTT,CASTRTLFNEKLFF
TRBJ2-7,TRBV18,.,.,TGTGCCAGCTCACCAGGGGCAGGCCCCTACGAGCAGTACTTC,CASSPGAGPYEQYF
TRBJ2-7,TRBV28,.,once,TGTGCCAGCAGTTCCCGGGACACTACCTACGAGCAGTACTTC,CASSSRDTTYEQYF
TRBJ2-7,TRBV7-2,TRBD1,.,TGTGCCAGCAGCTTAGACGGCTCTGGACAGGGATTCTACGAGCAGTACTTC,CASSLDGSGQGFYEQYF
TRBJ2-7,TRBV27,TRBD2,.,TGTGCCAGCAGTTTGGGACTAAACTACGAGCAGTACTTC,CASSLGLNYEQYF
TRBJ2-5,TRBV7-2,TRBD1,.,TGTGCCAGCAGCTTGGGGACAGGGGCAGAGACCCAGTACTTC,CASSLGTGAETQYF
TRBJ2-7,TRBV9,.,once,TGTGCCAGCAGCGTATCAGGGGCGTCCCTCGACGAGCAGTACTTC,CASSVSGASLDEQYF
TRBJ2-2,TRBV5-6,.,.,TGTGCCAGCAGCGGAGGGGTTGTCACCGGGGAGCTGTTTTTT,CASSGGVVTGELFF
TRBJ2-2,TRBV19,.,.,TGTGCCAGTAGCTCGGGGGACAGCTGGAACACCGGGGAGCTGTTTTTT,CASSSGDSWNTGELFF
TRBJ2-3,TRBV29-1,.,.,TGCAGCGTTGATATGGAAAGGGACGCCACAGATACGCAGTATTTT,CSVDMERDATDTQYF
TRBJ1-3,TRBV4-2,.,.,TGTGCCAGCAGCCAAGATCCCTCGGGGGCTTATGGAAACACCATATATTTT,CASSQDPSGAYGNTIYF
TRBJ2-7,TRBV11-2,TRBD2,once,TGTGCCAGCAGCTTAGTCGGCGGGAGCGAGCAGTACTTC,CASSLVGGSEQYF
TRBJ1-1,TRBV6-5,TRBD1,.,TGTGCCAGCAGCACCCCCGGGACAGGGGACTTTGGAGCTTTCTTT,CASSTPGTGDFGAFF
TRBJ1-5,TRBV7-9,.,.,TGTGCCAGCAGCCCTGCGGGCTTATATCAGCCCCAGCATTTT,CASSPAGLYQPQHF
TRBJ2-7,TRBV10-3,.,.,TGTGCCATCAGTGAGGGGGTCCCCTACGAGCAGTACTTC,CAISEGVPYEQYF
TRBJ2-1,TRBV5-4,TRBD2,.,TGTGCCAGCAGCTTACTAGCGGGAGGGGGTAATGAGCAGTTCTTC,CASSLLAGGGNEQFF
TRBJ1-2,TRBV27,TRBD1,once,TGTGCCAGCAGTTCGGGACAGTATCCTAACTATGGCTACACCTTC,CASSSGQYPNYGYTF
TRBJ2-3,TRBV4-1,.,.,TGCGCCAGCAGCCAAGATCTATACAGGGCCACAGATACGCAGTATTTT,CASSQDLYRATDTQYF
TRBJ2-7,TRBV5-1,TRBD2,.,TGCGCCAGCAGCTGGGGTTTATTAGCGGGAGGTCACCTACCCGGGGTCTCCTACGAGCAGTACTTC,CASSWGLLAGGHLPGVSYEQYF
TRBJ1-1,TRBV7-9,.,.,TGTGCCAGCAGCCCTAAGGCAGAGATTGAAACTTTCTTT,CASSPKAEIETFF
TRBJ2-7,TRBV5-4,.,.,TGTGCCAGCAGCAAACGGGACTTCGTCTTGCCCAACTACGAGCAGTACTTC,CASSKRDFVLPNYEQYF
TRBJ2-7,TRBV10-3,.,.,TGTGCCATCAGTGTTCGGTATAACCGGAGCTACGAGCAGTACTTC,CAISVRYNRSYEQYF
TRBJ2-7,TRBV4-3,.,.,TGCGCCAGCAGCCAGGTAACAGGGCTGCCCTACGAGCAGTACTTC,CASSQVTGLPYEQYF
TRBJ2-3,TRBV10-3,TRBD2,.,TGTGCCATCAGTGGTCTAGCGGGAGGAGATACGCAGTATTTT,CAISGLAGGDTQYF
TRBJ2-7,TRBV7-8,TRBD2,.,TGTGCCAGCAGCCCCTGGACTAGCGGGTTCTACGAGCAGTACTTC,CASSPWTSGFYEQYF
TRBJ2-3,TRBV19,.,once,TGTGCCAGTAGTATAGGCACGGATACGCAGTATTTT,CASSIGTDTQYF
TRBJ2-1,TRBV19,TRBD1,.,TGTGCCAGCACAACCGGGACAGCATCCTACAATGAGCAGTTCTTC,CASTTGTASYNEQFF
TRBJ2-6,TRBV7-6,TRBD1,.,TGTGCCAGCAGCTCCCGGGACAGGGGTTCTGGGGCCAACGTCCTGACTTTC,CASSSRDRGSGANVLTF
TRBJ1-3,TRBV4-2,.,once,TGTGCCAGCAGCCAAGATTACAGGGCTGTGGACACCATATATTTT,CASSQDYRAVDTIYF
TRBJ2-1,TRBV19,.,.,TGTGCCAGTAGTATGGGCGGTTACAATGAGCAGTTCTTC,CASSMGGYNEQFF
TRBJ2-1,TRBV6-4,.,.,TGTGCCAGCAGTGACTCCAGCAGGGGCCCACACAATGAGCAGTTCTTC,CASSDSSRGPHNEQFF
TRBJ2-1,TRBV7-9,.,.,TGTGCCAGCAGCCCCCGCCAGGTTCTCCGGTCCTACAATGAGCAGTTCTTC,CASSPRQVLRSYNEQFF
TRBJ1-1,TRBV5-8,.,.,TGTGCCAGCAACAACCAGGCAAACACTGAAGCTTTCTTT,CASNNQANTEAFF
TRBJ2-7,TRBV30,.,once,TGTGCTTGGGGAGGCAGCTCCTACGAGCAGTACTTC,CAWGGSSYEQYF
TRBJ1-3,TRBV11-3,.,.,TGTGCCAGCAGCTTCGCCGAAGGAAACACCATATATTTT,CASSFAEGNTIYF
TRBJ2-7,TRBV11-2,TRBD1,.,TGTGCCAGCAGCTTCGGACAGGGCTCCTACGAGCAGTACTTC,CASSFGQGSYEQYF
TRBJ2-1,TRBV5-1,TRBD2,.,TGCGCCAGCAGCCTACCTGGACTAGCGGGAGAAATTGAGCAGTTCTTC,CASSLPGLAGEIEQFF
TRBJ2-5,TRBV25-1,TRBD1,.,TGTGCCAGCAGTGAGGGGCAGGGGGCTGGCGAGACCCAGTACTTC,CASSEGQGAGETQYF
TRBJ2-7,TRBV7-6,.,.,TGTGCCAGCAGCCCCGGGACTGACTCCTACGAGCAGTACTTC,CASSPGTDSYEQYF
TRBJ2-1,TRBV2,TRBD1,.,TGTGCCAGCATCAAAAGGCCGGGACAGGCTTACAATGAGCAGTTCTTC,CASIKRPGQAYNEQFF
TRBJ2-3,TRBV10-3,.,.,TGTGCCATCAGTGATTTTAGAAGCACAGATACGCAGTATTTT,CAISDFRSTDTQYF
TRBJ2-1,TRBV10-1,.,.,TGCGCCAGCAGTGAGGGCTATGAGCAGTTCTTC,CASSEGYEQFF
TRBJ2-3,TRBV19,.,.,TGTGCCAGTAGCCCATTTGGGACAGATACGCAGTATTTT,CASSPFGTDTQYF
TRBJ1-5,TRBV6-1,.,.,TGTGCCAGCAGTGCCCGGACAGTCTATAGCAATCAGCCCCAGCATTTT,CASSARTVYSNQPQHF
TRBJ1-2,TRBV7-6,TRBD1,.,TGTGCCAGCAGCCCTACCGACTCCCCAGGGGGCTTTGGCTACACCTTC,CASSPTDSPGGFGYTF
TRBJ2-1,TRBV5-1,TRBD1,.,TGCGCCAGCAGCTTCTCTTGGACAGGGCCTGGGGATGAGCAGTTCTTC,CASSFSWTGPGDEQFF